Detailed here is one T cell receptor beta chain. Between the trimmed V and J ends, which lost 3 bases and 10 bases, there was a span of 13 bases. This CDR3 is built from 13 residues. This record belongs to a study of T-cell reconstitution after alpha-beta-depleted transplantation in children. The library targeted TCRbeta and was prepared with unique molecular identifiers. TCRdb recomputed calls from the PCR reads with MiXCR, one row per CDR3 protein. The sample includes fewer than 550,000 distinct CDR3 sequences, approximately 11% of them seen just once. The sequence was collected from a human donor who donated a stem cell graft to a child with acute myeloid leukemia. The sequences come from PBMCs from the stem cell graft donor, collected from the stem cell graft. The chain has TRBV12-3 or TRBV12-4 and TRBJ1-5; D may be TRBD1 (5 bases). CDR3 sequence: CASSFTGESPQHF. The CDR3 DNA sequence: TGTGCCAGCAGTTTTACGGGGGAATCACCCCAGCATTTT.